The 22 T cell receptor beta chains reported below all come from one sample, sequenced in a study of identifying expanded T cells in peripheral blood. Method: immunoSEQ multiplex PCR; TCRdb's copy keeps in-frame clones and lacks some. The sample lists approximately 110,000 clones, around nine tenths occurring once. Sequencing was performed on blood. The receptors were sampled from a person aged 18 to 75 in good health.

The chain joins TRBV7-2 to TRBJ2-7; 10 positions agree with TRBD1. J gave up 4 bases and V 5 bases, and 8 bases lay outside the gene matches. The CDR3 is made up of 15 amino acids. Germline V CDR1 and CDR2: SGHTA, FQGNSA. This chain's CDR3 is CASSIRQGAGYEQYF. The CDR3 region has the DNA TGTGCCAGCAGCATCAGACAGGGGGCTGGGTACGAGCAGTACTTC. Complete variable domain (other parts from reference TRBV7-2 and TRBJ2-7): GAGVSQSPSNKVTEKGKDVELRCDPISGHTALYWYRQSLGQGLEFLIYFQGNSAPDKSGLPSDRFSAERTGGSVSTLTIQRTQQEDSAVYLCASSIRQGAGYEQYFGPGTRLTVT.

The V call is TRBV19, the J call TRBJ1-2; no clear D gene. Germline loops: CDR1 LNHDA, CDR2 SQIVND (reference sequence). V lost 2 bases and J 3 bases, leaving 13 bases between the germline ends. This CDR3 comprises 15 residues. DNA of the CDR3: TGTGCCAGTAGTATATATCGTCCGGAGCACTATGGCTACACCTTC. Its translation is CASSIYRPEHYGYTF.

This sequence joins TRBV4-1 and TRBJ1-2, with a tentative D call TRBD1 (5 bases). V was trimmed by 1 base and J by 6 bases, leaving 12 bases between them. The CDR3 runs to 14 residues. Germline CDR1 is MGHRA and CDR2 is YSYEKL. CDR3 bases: TGCGCCAGCAGCCAAGGCCATGGGGCTAATGGCTACACCTTC. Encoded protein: CASSQGHGANGYTF.

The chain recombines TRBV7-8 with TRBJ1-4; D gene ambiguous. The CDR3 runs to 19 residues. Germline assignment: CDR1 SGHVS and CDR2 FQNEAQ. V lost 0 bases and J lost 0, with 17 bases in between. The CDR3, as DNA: TGTGCCAGCAGCTTAGCTTTGCGGTACAGAAGAGCAACTAATGAAAAACTGTTTTTT. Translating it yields CASSLALRYRRATNEKLFF.

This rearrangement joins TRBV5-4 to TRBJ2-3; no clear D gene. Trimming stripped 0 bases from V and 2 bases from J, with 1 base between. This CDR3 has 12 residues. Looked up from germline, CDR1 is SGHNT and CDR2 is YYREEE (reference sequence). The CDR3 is CASSLDTDTQYF. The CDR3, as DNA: TGTGCCAGCAGCTTGGACACAGATACGCAGTATTTT.

CDR3 sequence: CASSFRGPANYGYTF. Written as DNA, the CDR3 is TGTGCCAGCAGCTTTCGGGGGCCAGCTAACTATGGCTACACCTTC. The chain recombines TRBV5-5 with TRBJ1-2; D may be TRBD1 (6 bases). Germline loops: CDR1 SGHKS, CDR2 YYEKEE (reference sequence). V was shortened by 2 bases and J by 0 bases, with 11 bases between the two germline ends. CDR3 length equals 15 residues.

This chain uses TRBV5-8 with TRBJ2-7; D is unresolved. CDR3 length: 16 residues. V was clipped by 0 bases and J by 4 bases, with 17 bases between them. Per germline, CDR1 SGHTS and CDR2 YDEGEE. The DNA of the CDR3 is TGTGCCAGCAGCTTGGAAGGGCCCCCCTCGGGTTACGAGCAGTACTTC. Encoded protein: CASSLEGPPSGYEQYF.

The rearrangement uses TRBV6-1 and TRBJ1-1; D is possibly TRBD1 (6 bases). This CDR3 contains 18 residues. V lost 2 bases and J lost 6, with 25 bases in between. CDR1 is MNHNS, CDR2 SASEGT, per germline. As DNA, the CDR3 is TGTGCCAGCAGTGAACTTGCGGGGGGCTCTGTTTTCTTGTCTGAAGCTTTCTTT. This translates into CASSELAGGSVFLSEAFF.

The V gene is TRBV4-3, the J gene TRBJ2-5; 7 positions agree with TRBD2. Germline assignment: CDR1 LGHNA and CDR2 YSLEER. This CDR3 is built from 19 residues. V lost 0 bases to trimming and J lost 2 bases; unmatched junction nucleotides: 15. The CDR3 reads CASSQEPPHGAGAQETQYF. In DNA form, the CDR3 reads TGCGCCAGCAGCCAAGAGCCCCCCCATGGGGCGGGAGCTCAAGAGACCCAGTACTTC.

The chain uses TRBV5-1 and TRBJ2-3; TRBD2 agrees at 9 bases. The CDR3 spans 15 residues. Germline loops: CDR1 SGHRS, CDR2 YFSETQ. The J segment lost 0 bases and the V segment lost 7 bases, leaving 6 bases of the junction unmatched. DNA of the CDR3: TGCGCCAGCCGGTCTAGCGGGGAGAGCACAGATACGCAGTATTTT. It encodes CASRSSGESTDTQYF.

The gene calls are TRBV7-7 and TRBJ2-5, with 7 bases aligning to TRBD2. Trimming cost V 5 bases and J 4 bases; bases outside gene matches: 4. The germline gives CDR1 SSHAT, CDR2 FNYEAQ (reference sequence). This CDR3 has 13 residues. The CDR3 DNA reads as TGTGCCAGCAGCCTGGGGGGGGGAGAGACCCAGTACTTC. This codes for CASSLGGGETQYF.

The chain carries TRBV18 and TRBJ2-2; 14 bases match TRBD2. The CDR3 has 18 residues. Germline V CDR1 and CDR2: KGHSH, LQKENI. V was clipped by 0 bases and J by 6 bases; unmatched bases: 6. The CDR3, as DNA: TGTGCCAGCTCACCACCACCTCCGGGACTAGCGGGGGCCGGGGAGCTGTTTTTT. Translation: CASSPPPPGLAGAGELFF.

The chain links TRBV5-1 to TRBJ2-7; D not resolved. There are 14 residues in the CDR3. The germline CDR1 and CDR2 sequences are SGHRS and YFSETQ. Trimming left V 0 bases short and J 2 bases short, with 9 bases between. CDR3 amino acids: CASSLGASTYEQYF. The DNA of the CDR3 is TGCGCCAGCAGCTTGGGGGCCTCGACCTACGAGCAGTACTTC.

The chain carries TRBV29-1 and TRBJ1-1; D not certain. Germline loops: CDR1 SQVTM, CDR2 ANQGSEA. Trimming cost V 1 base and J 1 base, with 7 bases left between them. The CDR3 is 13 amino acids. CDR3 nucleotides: TGCAGCGTTGAAGGGGCCGGGAACACTGAAGCTTTCTTT. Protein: CSVEGAGNTEAFF.

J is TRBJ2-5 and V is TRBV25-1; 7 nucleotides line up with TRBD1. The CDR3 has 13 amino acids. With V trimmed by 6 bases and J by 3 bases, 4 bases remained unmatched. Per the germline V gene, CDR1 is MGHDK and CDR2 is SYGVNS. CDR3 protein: CASRPDREETQYF. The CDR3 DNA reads TGTGCCAGCAGACCAGACAGGGAAGAGACCCAGTACTTC. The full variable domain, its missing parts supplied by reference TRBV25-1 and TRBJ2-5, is EADIYQTPRYLVIGTGKKITLECSQTMGHDKMYWYQQDPGMELHLIHYSYGVNSTEKGDLSSESTVSRIRTEHFPLTLESARPSHTSQYLCASRPDREETQYFGPGTRLLVL.

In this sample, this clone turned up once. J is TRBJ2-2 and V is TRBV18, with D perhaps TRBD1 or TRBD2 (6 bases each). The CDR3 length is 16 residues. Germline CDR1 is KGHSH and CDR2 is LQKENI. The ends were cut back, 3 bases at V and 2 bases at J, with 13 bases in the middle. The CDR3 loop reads CASSPLLGGNTGELFF. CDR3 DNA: TGTGCCAGCTCACCCCTCTTGGGGGGCAACACCGGGGAGCTGTTTTTT.

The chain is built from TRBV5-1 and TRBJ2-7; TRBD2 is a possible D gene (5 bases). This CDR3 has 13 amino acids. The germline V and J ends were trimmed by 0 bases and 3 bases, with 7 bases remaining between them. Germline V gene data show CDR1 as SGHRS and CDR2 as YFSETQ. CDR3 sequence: CASSLAGNYEQYF. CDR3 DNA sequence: TGCGCCAGCAGCTTGGCGGGGAACTACGAGCAGTACTTC. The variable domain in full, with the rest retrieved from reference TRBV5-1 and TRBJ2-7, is KAGVTQTPRYLIKTRGQQVTLSCSPISGHRSVSWYQQTPGQGLQFLFEYFSETQRNKGNFPGRFSGRQFSNSRSEMNVSTLELGDSALYLCASSLAGNYEQYFGPGTRLTVT.

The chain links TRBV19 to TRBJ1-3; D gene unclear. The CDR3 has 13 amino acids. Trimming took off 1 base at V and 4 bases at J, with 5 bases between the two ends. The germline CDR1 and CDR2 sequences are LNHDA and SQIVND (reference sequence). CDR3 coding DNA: TGTGCCAGTAGTATAGTATCGGGAAACACCATATATTTT. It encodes CASSIVSGNTIYF.

This CDR3 reads CASSQPGLAGGGTDTQYF. CDR3 DNA: TGTGCCAGCAGCCAACCGGGACTAGCGGGGGGGGGCACAGATACGCAGTATTTT. The chain couples TRBV7-2 to TRBJ2-3; 16 bases line up with TRBD2. The germline V gene has CDR1 SGHTA and CDR2 FQGNSA. V was clipped by 5 bases and J by 1 base; unmatched bases: 6. CDR3 length: 18 residues.

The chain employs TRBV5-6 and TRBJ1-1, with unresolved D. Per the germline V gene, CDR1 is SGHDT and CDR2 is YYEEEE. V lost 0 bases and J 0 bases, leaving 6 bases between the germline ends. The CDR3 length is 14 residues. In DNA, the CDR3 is TGTGCCAGCAGCTTGGGGGGTTTGAACACTGAAGCTTTCTTT. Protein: CASSLGGLNTEAFF. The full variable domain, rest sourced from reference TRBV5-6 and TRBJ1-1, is DAGVTQSPTHLIKTRGQQVTLRCSPKSGHDTVSWYQQALGQGPQFIFQYYEEEERQRGNFPDRFSGHQFPNYSSELNVNALLLGDSALYLCASSLGGLNTEAFFGQGTRLTVV.

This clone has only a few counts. The CDR3 bases are TGTGCTAGTGGTTTCGATCCAGGGACTGAAGCTTTCTTT. It translates to CASGFDPGTEAFF. This chain joins TRBV12-5 and TRBJ1-1; the D gene is possibly TRBD1 (5 bases). The CDR3 covers 13 residues. Trimming stripped 3 bases from V and 5 bases from J, with 10 bases between. CDR1 LGHNT and CDR2 FRNRAP come from the germline V gene.

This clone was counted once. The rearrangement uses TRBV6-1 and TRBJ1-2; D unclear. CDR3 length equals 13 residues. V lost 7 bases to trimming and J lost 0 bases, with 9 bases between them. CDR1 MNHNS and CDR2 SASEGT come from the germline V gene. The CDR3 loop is CASTRDPNYGYTF. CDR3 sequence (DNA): TGTGCCAGCACCAGAGACCCTAACTATGGCTACACCTTC.